This TCR beta chain is from a study of T-cell reconstitution after alpha-beta-depleted transplantation in children. Study observations and caveats: Reported findings indicate that, about two months after transplant, alpha-beta T cells came from several hundred expanded clones, which were derived from non-depleted graft cells. Newly generated T cells supplied most T-cell counts and diversity one year post-transplant.

CDR1 is SEHNR and CDR2 is FQNEAQ in the germline V gene (reference sequence). The CDR3 covers 14 residues. The V segment lost 5 bases and the J segment 4 bases; nucleotides outside the gene matches: 4. Details on this clonotype: Antigen: not known.

The TCRbeta library was prepared with unique molecular identifiers. Each CDR3 protein is one row after TCRdb ran MiXCR on the PCR reads. Here the sample spans about 580,000 distinct CDR3 sequences, around 23% being singletons. The receptor was derived from a boy in the first two years of life who had a stem cell transplant for acute myeloid leukemia, so the T cells may come from the graft donor. Source: PBMCs, mostly from graft donor cells, taken 360 days after TCRalphabeta/CD19-depleted stem cell transplant. This sequence joins TRBV7-9 and TRBJ2-4, with 8 bases identical to TRBD1. CDR3 nucleotide sequence: TGTGCCAGCAGCCAACAGGGGGGAAAAAACATTCAGTACTTC. Amino acid sequence: CASSQQGGKNIQYF.